This T cell receptor (beta chain) was identified in a study of blood T cell repertoires in COVID-19. This CDR3 has 16 residues. CDR1 and CDR2 (germline): LGHNA, YNFKEQ. Deletions cut 1 base from V and 4 bases from J, with 17 bases between. Sequenced by immunoSEQ multiplex PCR; TCRdb stores in-frame clones only, minus some. The sample holds 180,000 or so clones, more than 75% seen once. The rearrangement links TRBV4-2 to TRBJ2-7; D possibly corresponds to TRBD2 (6 bases). The TCR originated in a woman in her 30s who had recovered from COVID-19. The specimen sequenced was PBMCs or T cells enriched from blood (not recorded which). Here the CDR3 reads CASSQVNGEERYEQYF. Here the CDR3 DNA reads TGTGCCAGCAGCCAAGTGAACGGGGAGGAAAGGTACGAGCAGTACTTC.